This T cell receptor beta chain appears in the sequencing data of a study of cytomegalovirus exposure and HLA in healthy donors. Looking at the study overall: As an earlier analysis found, some 180 million T cells yielded about 120 million unique TCR beta sequences.

Germline CDR1 and CDR2: MGHRA and YSYEKL. The CDR3 length is 18 residues. V lost 2 bases to trimming and J lost 6 bases, with 22 bases between them. As for this clone: Its target is not known.

Overall study results and limits: One variant, a missense change in DCLRE1C, was linked in a later analysis to TCR beta V- and J-gene trimming. In terms of immune exposure information, only CMV serostatus was available.

Vbeta (60) and Jbeta (13) primers were used in the PCR. Under the authors' procedure: Per a later analysis, the number of unique TCR beta chains was some 75 million, of which some 10 million were shared. Profiled with immunoSEQ multiplex PCR; TCRdb holds only in-frame clones, not every one. That table supplies the V and J calls and clone size; D and trimming were determined from the DNA. The data show 100,000 to 150,000 clones, 81% seen once. This receptor was obtained from a man aged 35 to 55 in good health and CMV-seronegative. Sequencing was done on a sample of PBMCs. The genes are TRBV4-1 and TRBJ1-4; D is possibly TRBD1 (6 bases). The chain's CDR3 is CASSQSRGRGRYDEKLFF. The CDR3 nucleotides read TGCGCCAGCAGCCAATCCCGAGGGCGGGGGCGTTACGATGAAAAACTGTTTTTT.